The 26 T cell receptor beta chains below were found in one sample sequenced in a study of T cell changes during pregnancy in multiple sclerosis. The assay was immunoSEQ multiplex PCR, and TCRdb's table has in-frame clones only and misses some. The table has roughly 50,000 clones, 80% to 90% seen once. The source was CD8+ T cells from peripheral blood mononuclear cells, collected in the second trimester of pregnancy. These receptor sequences come from a female donor with multiple sclerosis, enrolled in a pregnancy study.

The chain recombines TRBV4-1 with TRBJ2-7; 11 bases fit TRBD1. After removal of 5 bases from V and 3 bases from J, the junction contained 6 bases not matched to a gene. The CDR3 covers 15 residues. Germline V lookup: CDR1 MGHRA, CDR2 YSYEKL. The CDR3 DNA is TGCGCCAGCAGCGAGAGGACAGGGGGCATCTACGAGCAGTACTTC. It specifies CASSERTGGIYEQYF.

The chain carries TRBV13 and TRBJ1-6, with 8 nucleotides matching TRBD1. The V and J ends lost 4 bases and 9 bases, in that order; junction bases with no gene match: 11. CDR1 is PRHDT, CDR2 FYEKMQ, per germline (reference sequence). The CDR3 is made up of 16 amino acids. The CDR3 DNA sequence: TGTGCCAGCAGCTCAGCGACAGGGGAAGGTGGTTCACCCCTCCACTTT. It translates to CASSSATGEGGSPLHF.

The chain employs TRBV7-6 and TRBJ2-7; D is perhaps TRBD2 (6 bases). Trimming took 4 bases from V and 2 from J, leaving 15 bases between them. This CDR3 has 15 residues. Germline V gene lookup returns CDR1 SGHVS and CDR2 FNYEAQ. CDR3 loop: CASSYGHGGPYEQYF. Written as DNA, the CDR3 is TGTGCCAGCAGCTACGGGCACGGGGGACCCTACGAGCAGTACTTC.

The chain employs TRBV11-2 and TRBJ1-2; tentative D call: TRBD1 (5 bases). V lost 4 bases to trimming and J lost 0 bases, with 12 bases between them. The germline V gene encodes CDR1 SGHAT and CDR2 FQNNGV. The CDR3 sequence is 15 residues long. CDR3 sequence reads: CASSSNRPPNYGYTF. The DNA for the CDR3 is TGTGCCAGCAGCTCCAACAGGCCTCCTAACTATGGCTACACCTTC.

The chain combines TRBV5-1 with TRBJ1-1; D gene ambiguous. V lost 3 bases to trimming and J lost 0 bases, with 15 bases between them. This CDR3 has 16 residues. Germline assignment: CDR1 SGHRS and CDR2 YFSETQ. CDR3 loop: CASSSPEDGMNTEAFF. The CDR3 DNA sequence: TGCGCCAGCAGCTCCCCCGAGGATGGAATGAACACTGAAGCTTTCTTT.

This sequence joins TRBV27 and TRBJ2-7, with TRBD1 as a possible D gene (6 bases). The length of the CDR3 is 14 residues. With 6 bases removed from V and 4 bases from J, the gap between germline ends came to 16 bases. Germline CDR1 reads MNHEY; CDR2 reads SMNVEV (reference sequence). The CDR3 DNA reads as TGTGCCAGCAGCCCTATAGGGGGAACGTACGAGCAGTACTTC. This codes for CASSPIGGTYEQYF.

The rearrangement links TRBV29-1 to TRBJ2-7; 8 bases line up with TRBD2. The CDR3 length is 17 residues. The germline V gene encodes CDR1 SQVTM and CDR2 ANQGSEA. With V trimmed by 0 bases and J by 2 bases, 12 bases remained unmatched. This CDR3 is CSVEDGGPGGQTYEQYF. In DNA, the CDR3 is TGCAGCGTTGAAGACGGGGGGCCGGGAGGGCAAACCTACGAGCAGTACTTC.

The rearrangement joins TRBV9 to TRBJ2-2; 15 nucleotides agree with TRBD2. The germline CDR1 and CDR2 sequences are SGDLS and YYNGEE. The CDR3 runs to 16 residues. V was clipped by 5 bases and J by 5 bases; unmatched bases: 4. CDR3 amino acids: CASSDGTSGRTGELFF. CDR3 in DNA: TGTGCCAGCAGTGATGGGACTAGCGGGAGGACCGGGGAGCTGTTTTTT.

This rearrangement joins TRBV5-5 to TRBJ2-7; 7 nucleotides align to TRBD1. The CDR3 is 11 residues long. Germline assignment: CDR1 SGHKS and CDR2 YYEKEE (reference sequence). V lost 7 bases, J lost 5 bases, and 3 bases stayed unmatched. The CDR3 sequence: CASLGGHEQYF. The CDR3 DNA is TGTGCCAGCTTAGGGGGCCACGAGCAGTACTTC.

The genes are TRBV5-4 and TRBJ2-1; the match to TRBD2 covers 8 bases. With 0 bases clipped from V and 8 bases from J, the junction kept 7 bases outside the gene matches. The CDR3 loop spans 15 amino acids. Looked up from germline, CDR1 is SGHNT and CDR2 is YYREEE (reference sequence). The CDR3 coding sequence is TGTGCCAGCAGCTTGGACGGACTAGCCGCCGATGAGCAGTTCTTC. Its protein product is CASSLDGLAADEQFF.

As concerns this clone: In the same sample, other DNA sequences code for this CDR3. This chain uses TRBV27 with TRBJ1-1; 7 positions agree with TRBD1. Trimming at V came to 6 bases and at J to 1 base, leaving 5 bases not matched to a gene. Per germline, CDR1 MNHEY and CDR2 SMNVEV (reference sequence). The CDR3 runs 14 residues. The CDR3 bases are TGTGCCAGCAGCCCCGGGACAGCGAACACTGAAGCTTTCTTT. Translating gives CASSPGTANTEAFF.

This sequence joins TRBV9 and TRBJ2-7; possibly TRBD2 for D (6 bases). CDR1 SGDLS and CDR2 YYNGEE come from the germline V gene. Trimming left V 2 bases short and J 6 bases short, with 9 bases between. This CDR3 comprises 12 residues. Written as DNA, the CDR3 is TGTGCCAGCAGCGTGACTAGTAGCGAGCAGTACTTC. Translation: CASSVTSSEQYF.

This clone was seen a handful of times. This chain connects TRBV27 to TRBJ2-1; 9 bases match TRBD2. V gave up 3 bases and J gave up 4 bases; unmatched junction bases: 4. The CDR3 totals 15 residues. Germline CDR1 MNHEY, CDR2 SMNVEV (reference sequence). This chain's CDR3 is CASSLKAGGYNEQFF. For the CDR3, the DNA is TGTGCCAGCAGTTTGAAAGCGGGGGGATACAATGAGCAGTTCTTC.

In its sample, this clone was seen a few times. V usage is TRBV7-2 and J usage is TRBJ1-4, with a tentative D call TRBD1 (6 bases). The CDR3 contains 16 residues. Trimming left V 3 bases short and J 3 bases short, with 14 bases between. Germline-derived CDR1 and CDR2 are SGHTA and FQGNSA. The CDR3 bases are TGTGCCAGCAGCTTGGGAACAGGGTTGTCTAATGAAAAACTGTTTTTT. Translated, it gives CASSLGTGLSNEKLFF.

V and J are TRBV27 and TRBJ1-2; D call uncertain. The CDR3 runs to 13 residues. The germline V gene has CDR1 MNHEY and CDR2 SMNVEV (reference sequence). The germline V and J ends were trimmed by 6 bases and 6 bases, with 14 bases remaining between them. The CDR3 coding sequence is TGTGCCAGCAGCGTCGGAGGCCCTAATGGCTACACCTTC. Protein: CASSVGGPNGYTF.

The CDR3 protein is CSGTSANTGELFF. In DNA, the CDR3 is TGCAGCGGAACTAGCGCGAACACCGGGGAGCTGTTTTTT. The rearrangement joins TRBV29-1 to TRBJ2-2; 7 bases are shared with TRBD2. Germline-derived CDR1 and CDR2 are SQVTM and ANQGSEA. The CDR3 length is 13 residues. V was pared by 7 bases and J by 0 bases, with 2 bases of the junction left unmatched.

The chain carries TRBV7-9 and TRBJ2-2, with TRBD1 identical over 10 bases. The V gene's germline CDR1 is SEHNR and CDR2 FQNEAQ (reference sequence). The CDR3 totals 14 residues. The junction had 3 bases not matched to a gene; V was cut back by 5 bases and J by 6 bases. As DNA, the CDR3 is TGTGCCAGCAGCACCGGGACAGGGGCCGGGGAGCTGTTTTTT. It yields the protein CASSTGTGAGELFF.

The chain joins TRBV5-1 to TRBJ2-1; no definite D call. The germline V gene encodes CDR1 SGHRS and CDR2 YFSETQ. This CDR3 is 16 amino acids long. V dropped 0 bases and J dropped 0 bases, with 10 bases sitting between them. CDR3 sequence (DNA): TGCGCCAGCAGCTTGGGGTGGTCTAGCTCCTACAATGAGCAGTTCTTC. As protein: CASSLGWSSSYNEQFF.

The rearrangement joins TRBV6-1 to TRBJ2-7; no clear D. CDR3 length equals 14 residues. Germline loops: CDR1 MNHNS, CDR2 SASEGT. Trimming left V 1 base short and J 2 bases short, with 9 bases between. Written as DNA, the CDR3 is TGTGCCAGCAGTGAAGGGGCGTTTACCTACGAGCAGTACTTC. It yields the protein CASSEGAFTYEQYF.

The chain has TRBV6-6 and TRBJ1-2; no clear D. CDR1 and CDR2 (germline): MNHNY, SVGAGI (reference sequence). Trimming removed 3 bases at V and 4 bases at J, with 15 bases between. CDR3 length equals 15 residues. The CDR3 DNA sequence: TGTGCCAGCAGTTATGAGCCCCAACTCGTCTATGGCTACACCTTC. Encoded protein: CASSYEPQLVYGYTF.

This chain uses TRBV13 with TRBJ1-3; D unclear. CDR1 is PRHDT and CDR2 is FYEKMQ in the germline V gene (reference sequence). Trimming took 2 bases from V and 3 from J, leaving 2 bases between them. The CDR3 has 12 residues. CDR3 coding DNA: TGTGCCAGCAGCTTACTTGGAAACACCATATATTTT. Encoded protein: CASSLLGNTIYF.

The chain uses TRBV15 and TRBJ2-5; no clear D gene. The V and J ends lost 1 base and 1 base respectively, with 4 bases between them. The CDR3 length is 13 residues. Germline V gene data show CDR1 as LNHNV and CDR2 as YYDKDF (reference sequence). In DNA form, the CDR3 reads TGTGCCACCAGCAGAGCCCTCCAAGAGACCCAGTACTTC. Its protein is CATSRALQETQYF. Looking up the rest from reference TRBV15 and TRBJ2-5 gives the full variable domain: DAMVIQNPRYQVTQFGKPVTLSCSQTLNHNVMYWYQQKSSQAPKLLFHYYDKDFNNEADTPDNFQSRRPNTSFCFLDIRSPGLGDTAMYLCATSRALQETQYFGPGTRLLVL.

This chain connects TRBV13 to TRBJ1-1; D not resolved. This CDR3 contains 14 residues. The V gene's germline CDR1 is PRHDT and CDR2 FYEKMQ (reference sequence). V was trimmed by 0 bases and J by 4 bases, leaving 9 bases between them. This CDR3 reads CASSLGSSATEAFF. CDR3 bases: TGTGCCAGCAGCTTAGGCAGTTCCGCCACTGAAGCTTTCTTT.

V usage is TRBV10-3 and J usage is TRBJ1-3; D is ambiguous. CDR1 is ENHRY, CDR2 SYGVKD, per germline. The V and J ends lost 3 bases and 2 bases respectively, with 11 bases between them. The CDR3 consists of 15 residues. The CDR3 loop reads CAISDTEQPGNTIYF. In nucleotides, the CDR3 is TGTGCCATCAGTGATACGGAGCAGCCTGGAAACACCATATATTTT.

The chain carries TRBV27 and TRBJ2-3, with D perhaps matching TRBD2 (7 bases). The V end lost 3 bases, the J end lost 4 bases, and 17 bases lay between the germline ends. From germline, CDR1 is MNHEY and CDR2 SMNVEV (reference sequence). CDR3 size: 16 residues. The CDR3, as DNA: TGTGCCAGCAGTTTGATCGCGGGGGCCGTCGCAGATACGCAGTATTTT. This encodes CASSLIAGAVADTQYF.

The chain uses TRBV23-1 and TRBJ1-5; maybe TRBD1 (5 bases). TRBV23-1 is placed among ORFs of uncertain function. The CDR3 spans 18 residues. Deletions cut 4 bases from V and 0 bases from J, with 19 bases between. CDR3 DNA sequence: TGCGCCAGCAGTCCCAAGATGGGGCTAGTGGTTAGCAATCAGCCCCAGCATTTT. This codes for CASSPKMGLVVSNQPQHF.